Below are 27 T cell receptor beta chains sequenced from a single sample in a study of OX40 agonist ivuxolimab in advanced cancers. TCRdb keeps only in-frame clones here, not all; method: immunoSEQ multiplex PCR. The sample shows some 66,000 clones, 85% of them seen only once. Source: CD4+ or CD8+ T cells sorted from blood, taken in a trial of the OX40 agonist ivuxolimab. These receptors came from an adult with an advanced solid tumor such as melanoma, head and neck, liver or kidney cancer.

This chain links TRBV7-9 with TRBJ2-7, with 8 bases that match TRBD1. Looked up from germline, CDR1 is SEHNR and CDR2 is FQNEAQ (reference sequence). The CDR3 contains 16 residues. J lost 1 base, V lost 0 bases, and 5 bases had no gene match. The CDR3 sequence is CASSLATGGKSYEQYF. Written as DNA, the CDR3 is TGTGCCAGCAGCTTAGCAACAGGGGGGAAGTCCTACGAGCAGTACTTC.

V usage is TRBV30 and J usage is TRBJ2-5, with 11 bases fitting TRBD1. Germline V gene sequence: CDR1 GTSNPN, CDR2 SVGIG (reference sequence). Losses at the gene ends were 5 bases for V and 5 bases for J; bases not matched to a gene: 4. The CDR3 runs 13 residues. The CDR3 bases are TGTGCCTGGGGGACAGGGGGGTCGGAGACCCAGTACTTC. Translated, it gives CAWGTGGSETQYF. The variable domain in full, with the rest retrieved from reference TRBV30 and TRBJ2-5, is SQTIHQWPATLVQPVGSPLSLECTVEGTSNPNLYWYRQAAGRGLQLLFYSVGIGQISSEVPQNLSASRPQDRQFILSSKKLLLSDSGFYLCAWGTGGSETQYFGPGTRLLVL.

J is TRBJ1-6 and V is TRBV30; D is unresolved. Trimming left V 2 bases short and J 4 bases short, with 6 bases between. The CDR3 loop spans 13 amino acids. Germline values: CDR1 GTSNPN, CDR2 SVGIG (reference sequence). DNA of the CDR3: TGTGCCTGGAGTCCATCGTATAATTCACCCCTCCACTTT. This sequence encodes CAWSPSYNSPLHF.

V usage is TRBV10-3 and J usage is TRBJ2-2, with D possibly being TRBD2 (6 bases). Germline V CDR1 and CDR2: ENHRY, SYGVKD. Trimming removed 6 bases at V and 4 bases at J, with 12 bases between. The CDR3 is 14 amino acids. The CDR3 protein is CAIRTHSGTGELFF. The DNA for the CDR3 is TGTGCCATCAGGACACATAGCGGCACCGGGGAGCTGTTTTTT.

In this sample, this clone turned up once. The chain combines TRBV6-6 with TRBJ2-5; 8 positions match TRBD1. Germline V gene data show CDR1 as MNHNY and CDR2 as SVGAGI (reference sequence). The junction had 4 bases not matched to a gene; V was cut back by 8 bases and J by 5 bases. The CDR3 runs to 12 residues. CDR3 residues: CASSDRGETQYF. For the CDR3, the DNA is TGTGCCAGCTCCGACAGGGGCGAGACCCAGTACTTC.

V and J are TRBV6-5 and TRBJ1-6; no firm D call. This CDR3 region has 12 residues. The V gene lost 6 bases and the J gene lost 8 bases, with 8 bases spanning the gap. In germline, CDR1 is MNHEY, CDR2 SVGAGI. For the CDR3, the DNA is TGTGCCAGCAGCCGATCCGATTCACCCCTCCACTTT. Its translation is CASSRSDSPLHF.

This chain links TRBV5-1 with TRBJ1-4; D may be TRBD1 (5 bases). The CDR3 sequence is 15 residues long. Germline CDR1 SGHRS, CDR2 YFSETQ. V was cut by 1 base and J by 3 bases, with 10 bases left in between. The CDR3 coding sequence is TGCGCCAGCAGCTTGCAGGGTACAGCTAATGAAAAACTGTTTTTT. Its protein is CASSLQGTANEKLFF.

This chain joins TRBV5-1 and TRBJ1-1; TRBD1 matches at 8 bases. The CDR3 sequence is 15 residues long. Germline CDR1 SGHRS, CDR2 YFSETQ. Trimming took 4 bases from V and 4 from J; bases not matched to a gene: 9. CDR3 sequence reads: CASSDSTGVGTEAFF. CDR3 DNA sequence: TGCGCCAGCAGCGACTCGACAGGGGTGGGCACTGAAGCTTTCTTT. The variable domain in full, with the rest retrieved from reference TRBV5-1 and TRBJ1-1, is KAGVTQTPRYLIKTRGQQVTLSCSPISGHRSVSWYQQTPGQGLQFLFEYFSETQRNKGNFPGRFSGRQFSNSRSEMNVSTLELGDSALYLCASSDSTGVGTEAFFGQGTRLTVV.

This rearrangement joins TRBV6-5 to TRBJ2-5; 11 positions match TRBD2. J gave up 7 bases and V 2 bases, and 3 bases lay outside the gene matches. In germline, CDR1 is MNHEY, CDR2 SVGAGI. CDR3 size: 14 residues. CDR3 sequence: CASSYPGTSGTQYF. The DNA for the CDR3 is TGTGCCAGCAGTTACCCCGGGACTAGCGGGACCCAGTACTTC.

This chain connects TRBV7-2 to TRBJ1-6; no definite D call. This CDR3 comprises 15 residues. From germline, CDR1 is SGHTA and CDR2 FQGNSA. V lost 6 bases and J 0 bases, leaving 9 bases between the germline ends. In nucleotides, the CDR3 is TGTGCCAGCAGACCCGGGAGCTCCTATAATTCACCCCTCCACTTT. Translated: CASRPGSSYNSPLHF.

The chain uses TRBV6-6 and TRBJ2-2; possible D gene TRBD1, 6 bases. CDR1 MNHNY and CDR2 SVGAGI come from the germline V gene (reference sequence). The CDR3 has 14 amino acids. V shed 2 bases and J shed 4 bases, with 8 bases lying between them. The CDR3 DNA is TGTGCCAGCAGTTACGGACAGACCACCGGGGAGCTGTTTTTT. Its translation: CASSYGQTTGELFF.

The chain combines TRBV7-2 with TRBJ1-1; the match to TRBD1 covers 10 bases. Germline V gives CDR1 SGHTA, CDR2 FQGNSA. The CDR3 is 16 residues long. V trimming: 4 bases; J trimming: 3 bases; junction bases outside the gene matches: 8. CDR3 residues: CASSSDSGTGDTEAFF. In DNA, the CDR3 is TGTGCCAGCAGCTCAGATTCCGGGACAGGGGACACTGAAGCTTTCTTT. Complete variable domain (other parts from reference TRBV7-2 and TRBJ1-1): GAGVSQSPSNKVTEKGKDVELRCDPISGHTALYWYRQSLGQGLEFLIYFQGNSAPDKSGLPSDRFSAERTGGSVSTLTIQRTQQEDSAVYLCASSSDSGTGDTEAFFGQGTRLTVV.

The V gene is TRBV19, the J gene TRBJ1-5; 10 bases are a match to TRBD1. CDR3 length: 18 residues. Trimming cost V 7 bases and J 1 base; bases outside gene matches: 13. The germline CDR1 and CDR2 sequences are LNHDA and SQIVND (reference sequence). CDR3 in DNA: TGTGCCAGTACCCTCCGCGGACAGGGGGGCTCCAGCAATCAGCCCCAGCATTTT. It translates to CASTLRGQGGSSNQPQHF.

This rearrangement joins TRBV12-5 to TRBJ2-7; TRBD1 matches at 7 bases. Trimming cost V 0 bases and J 4 bases; bases outside gene matches: 9. The germline gives CDR1 LGHNT, CDR2 FRNRAP. The CDR3 sequence is 16 residues long. CDR3 sequence reads: CASGLVQTGIVYEQYF. CDR3 nucleotides: TGTGCTAGTGGTTTGGTCCAGACAGGGATAGTGTACGAGCAGTACTTC.

This chain uses TRBV6-6 with TRBJ2-7, with 9 bases identical to TRBD2. The CDR3 has 14 residues. Germline V gives CDR1 MNHNY, CDR2 SVGAGI (reference sequence). Unmatched junction bases numbered 6, after V lost 6 bases and J lost 3 bases. CDR3 nucleotides: TGTGCCAGCAGCTCCGCGGGAGGGAGCTACGAGCAGTACTTC. Protein product: CASSSAGGSYEQYF.

This sequence joins TRBV6-5 and TRBJ2-7; possibly TRBD2 for D (6 bases). From germline, CDR1 is MNHEY and CDR2 SVGAGI. V dropped 6 bases and J dropped 3 bases, with 18 bases sitting between them. The CDR3 loop spans 15 amino acids. The CDR3 loop reads CASRNAGTAYYEQYF. CDR3 nucleotides: TGTGCCAGCAGAAACGCCGGGACTGCATACTACGAGCAGTACTTC.

The V and J genes are TRBV28 and TRBJ1-1; D is unclear. The germline V and J ends were trimmed by 6 bases and 0 bases, with 11 bases remaining between them. The CDR3 is made up of 14 amino acids. Germline V gene sequence: CDR1 MDHEN, CDR2 SYDVKM. The CDR3 DNA reads TGTGCCAGCAGATCGGGATACATGAACACTGAAGCTTTCTTT. The encoded protein is CASRSGYMNTEAFF.

The chain uses TRBV30 and TRBJ1-2; D is perhaps TRBD1 (6 bases). Trimming pared 0 bases from V and 7 bases from J, leaving 9 bases between. The CDR3 has 12 amino acids. Germline V CDR1 and CDR2: GTSNPN, SVGIG (reference sequence). CDR3 in amino acids: CAWSVWGAGYTF. DNA for the CDR3: TGTGCCTGGAGTGTATGGGGGGCTGGCTACACCTTC.

V usage is TRBV6-4 and J usage is TRBJ1-2; D possibly corresponds to TRBD1 (6 bases). CDR1 and CDR2 from the germline V gene are MRHNA and SNTAGT. Trimming took off 2 bases at V and 8 bases at J, with 15 bases between the two ends. The CDR3 loop spans 14 amino acids. The CDR3 here is CASSDPTRGSGYTF. The CDR3 DNA sequence: TGTGCCAGCAGTGACCCAACGAGGGGGAGCGGCTACACCTTC.

In this sample, this clone turned up once. V and J are TRBV2 and TRBJ1-5; possible D gene TRBD1, 6 bases. The germline V and J ends were trimmed by 5 bases and 6 bases, with 14 bases remaining between them. Germline V gene sequence: CDR1 SNHLY, CDR2 FYNNEI. This CDR3 is built from 14 residues. The CDR3 is CASSNTDRSQPQHF. Here the CDR3 DNA reads TGTGCCAGCAGTAATACTGACAGGTCTCAGCCCCAGCATTTT.

V and J are TRBV28 and TRBJ1-3; 7 bases line up with TRBD1. Germline loops: CDR1 MDHEN, CDR2 SYDVKM. V trimming: 8 bases; J trimming: 3 bases; junction bases outside the gene matches: 10. The CDR3 has 15 residues. CDR3 loop: CASHAGGAGGNTIYF. Written as DNA, the CDR3 is TGTGCCAGCCACGCAGGGGGGGCTGGTGGAAACACCATATATTTT.

This clone turned up a few times. The CDR3 spells CASDRDRVNEQYF. CDR3 in DNA: TGTGCCAGCGATCGGGACAGGGTTAACGAGCAGTACTTC. This chain links TRBV6-1 with TRBJ2-7, with 9 bases lining up with TRBD1. V lost 8 bases, J lost 5 bases, and 7 bases stayed unmatched. The CDR3 covers 13 residues. Looked up from germline, CDR1 is MNHNS and CDR2 is SASEGT.

This clone was recorded a few times. CDR3 amino acids: CASSLDANTGELFF. In nucleotides, the CDR3 is TGTGCCAGCAGCTTGGATGCGAACACCGGGGAGCTGTTTTTT. The chain employs TRBV5-4 and TRBJ2-2; unclear D gene. The ends were cut back, 0 bases at V and 0 bases at J, with 3 bases in the middle. The CDR3 covers 14 residues. Per germline, CDR1 SGHNT and CDR2 YYREEE (reference sequence).

This chain connects TRBV19 to TRBJ1-2; D possibly corresponds to TRBD1 (5 bases). Germline V gene lookup returns CDR1 LNHDA and CDR2 SQIVND (reference sequence). This CDR3 has 14 amino acids. V lost 0 bases to trimming and J lost 7 bases, with 12 bases between them. The CDR3 reads CASSIEKGVGGYTF. The CDR3 DNA reads TGTGCCAGTAGTATAGAGAAAGGGGTCGGTGGCTACACCTTC.

V is TRBV19 and J is TRBJ2-1; the match to TRBD2 covers 9 bases. The trim removed 6 bases at V and 5 bases at J, leaving 5 bases unmatched. The germline V gene has CDR1 LNHDA and CDR2 SQIVND (reference sequence). The CDR3 runs to 14 residues. CDR3 region: CASRRGGENNEQFF. CDR3 nucleotides: TGTGCCAGTAGACGCGGGGGGGAAAACAATGAGCAGTTCTTC.

Here the CDR3 DNA reads TGTGCCAGCAGCTACGGATGGACAAAACAAGAGACCCAGTACTTC. This codes for CASSYGWTKQETQYF. The chain links TRBV6-5 to TRBJ2-5; a weak D match, TRBD1 (5 bases). CDR1 and CDR2 (germline): MNHEY, SVGAGI. There are 15 residues in the CDR3. The V and J ends lost 6 bases and 2 bases respectively, with 16 bases between them.

In the case of this clone: One junction end disagrees with the germline gene, perhaps due to a read error. The chain carries TRBV30 and TRBJ1-1; D is unclear. The germline V gene has CDR1 GTSNPN and CDR2 SVGIG (reference sequence). This CDR3 comprises 11 residues. In nucleotides, the CDR3 is TGTGCCTGGACGGAGAACACTGAAGCTTCCTTT. Protein product: CAWTENTEASF. The full variable domain, its missing parts supplied by reference TRBV30 and TRBJ1-1, is SQTIHQWPATLVQPVGSPLSLECTVEGTSNPNLYWYRQAAGRGLQLLFYSVGIGQISSEVPQNLSASRPQDRQFILSSKKLLLSDSGFYLCAWTENTEASFGQGTRLTVV.